This T cell receptor beta chain was recorded in a study of breast tumors, draining lymph nodes, adjacent tissues. Broader study findings: The lymph node origin of tumor T cells was framed as consistent with a hypothesis, not demonstrated. Tumor and nontumor repertoires were significantly more similar in luminal-like than in basal-like breast cancer. Compared with lymph nodes, tumors were less diverse; compared with nontumor tissue, more. Most tumor T cells seemingly derive from lymph node, then expand in tumor.

Via MiXCR, TCRdb re-called the multiplex PCR reads, giving one row per CDR3 protein. In the table there are about 130,000 distinct CDR3 sequences, around 20% of which are singletons. V was clipped by 5 bases and J by 0 bases, with 14 bases between them. This CDR3 spans 16 amino acids. Axillary draining lymph nodes of breast cancer patients supplied the node samples. This clonotype was picked up many times. As yet, its antigen is unknown. The TCR sequence derives from a female donor with breast cancer. Some clones in this sample may be carry-over from other donors' samples. The sequenced material came from axillary lymph node tissue. The J gene is TRBJ2-1, the V gene TRBV12-3 or TRBV12-4; a possible D gene is TRBD2 (6 bases). CDR3 bases: TGTGCCAGCAGTGGTGTGGGGAGGAGCTCCTACAATGAGCAGTTCTTC. Its translation is CASSGVGRSSYNEQFF.